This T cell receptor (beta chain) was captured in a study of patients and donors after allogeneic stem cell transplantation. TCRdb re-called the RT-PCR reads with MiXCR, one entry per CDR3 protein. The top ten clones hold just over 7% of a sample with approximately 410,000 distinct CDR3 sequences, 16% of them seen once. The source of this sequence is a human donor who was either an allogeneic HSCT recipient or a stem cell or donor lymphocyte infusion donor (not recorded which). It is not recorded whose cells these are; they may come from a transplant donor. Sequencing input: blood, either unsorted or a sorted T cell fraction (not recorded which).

The CDR3 DNA is TGTGCCAGCACCACCGGGCCCACCCCCGTCGGTGAGCAGTTCTTC. Protein: CASTTGPTPVGEQFF. The chain joins TRBV11-3 to TRBJ2-1; D call uncertain. The CDR3 totals 15 residues. Germline V gene lookup returns CDR1 SGHNT and CDR2 YENEEA. Trimming cost V 7 bases and J 9 bases, with 22 bases left between them. Full variable domain (outside the CDR3, taken from reference TRBV11-3 and TRBJ2-1): EAGVVQSPRYKIIEKKQPVAFWCNPISGHNTLYWYLQNLGQGPELLIRYENEEAVDDSQLPKDRFSAERLKGVDSTLKIQPAELGDSAVYLCASTTGPTPVGEQFFGPGTRLTVL.